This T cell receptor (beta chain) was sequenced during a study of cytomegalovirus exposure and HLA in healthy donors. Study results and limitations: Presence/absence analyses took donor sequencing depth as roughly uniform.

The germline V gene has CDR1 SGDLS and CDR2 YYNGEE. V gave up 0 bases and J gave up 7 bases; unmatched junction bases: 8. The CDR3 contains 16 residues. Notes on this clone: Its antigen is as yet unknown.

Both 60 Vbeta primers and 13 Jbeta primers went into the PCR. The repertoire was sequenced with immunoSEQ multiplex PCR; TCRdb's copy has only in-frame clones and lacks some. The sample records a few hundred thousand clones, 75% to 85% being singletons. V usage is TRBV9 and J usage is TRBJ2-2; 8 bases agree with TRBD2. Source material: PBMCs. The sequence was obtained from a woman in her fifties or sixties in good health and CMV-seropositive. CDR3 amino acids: CASSVAVTSGHGELFF. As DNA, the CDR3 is TGTGCCAGCAGCGTAGCTGTCACTAGCGGTCACGGGGAGCTGTTTTTT.